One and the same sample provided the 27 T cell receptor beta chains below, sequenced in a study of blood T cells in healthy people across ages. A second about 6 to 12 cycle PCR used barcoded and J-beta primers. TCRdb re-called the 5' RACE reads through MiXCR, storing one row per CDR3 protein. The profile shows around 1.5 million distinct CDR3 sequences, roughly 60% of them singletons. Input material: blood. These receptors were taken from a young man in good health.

CDR3 bases: TGCGCCAGCAGCCAACTGACAGGGGAGGAGACCCAGTACTTC. It yields the protein CASSQLTGEETQYF. The chain recombines TRBV4-3 with TRBJ2-5; 8 bases line up with TRBD1. Per the germline V gene, CDR1 is LGHNA and CDR2 is YSLEER. The J segment lost 5 bases and the V segment lost 2 bases, leaving 4 bases of the junction unmatched. This CDR3 has 14 amino acids.

The CDR3 spells CASSRGAEETQYF. The CDR3 DNA sequence: TGTGCCAGCAGTCGGGGGGCTGAGGAGACCCAGTACTTC. This chain joins TRBV6-4 and TRBJ2-5, with a tentative D call TRBD2 (7 bases). Germline-derived CDR1 and CDR2 are MRHNA and SNTAGT. The CDR3 runs 13 residues. V was cut by 5 bases and J by 5 bases, with 12 bases left in between.

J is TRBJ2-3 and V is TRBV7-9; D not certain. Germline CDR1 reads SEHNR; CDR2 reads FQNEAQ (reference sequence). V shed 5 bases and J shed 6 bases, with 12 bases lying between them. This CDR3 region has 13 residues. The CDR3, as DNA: TGTGCCAGCAGCATAACTATCGTGGATACGCAGTATTTT. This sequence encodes CASSITIVDTQYF. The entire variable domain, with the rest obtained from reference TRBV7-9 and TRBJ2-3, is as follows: DTGVSQNPRHKITKRGQNVTFRCDPISEHNRLYWYRQTLGQGPEFLTYFQNEAQLEKSRLLSDRFSAERPKGSFSTLEIQRTEQGDSAMYLCASSITIVDTQYFGPGTRLTVL.

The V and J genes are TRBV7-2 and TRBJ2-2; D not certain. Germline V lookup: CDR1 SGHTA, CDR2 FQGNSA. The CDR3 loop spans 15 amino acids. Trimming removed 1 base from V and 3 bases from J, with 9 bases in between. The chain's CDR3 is CASSLGVGYTGELFF. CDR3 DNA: TGTGCCAGCAGCTTAGGAGTAGGTTACACCGGGGAGCTGTTTTTT. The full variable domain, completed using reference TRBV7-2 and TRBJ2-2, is GAGVSQSPSNKVTEKGKDVELRCDPISGHTALYWYRQSLGQGLEFLIYFQGNSAPDKSGLPSDRFSAERTGGSVSTLTIQRTQQEDSAVYLCASSLGVGYTGELFFGEGSRLTVL.

This CDR3 reads CASSRQNSNQPQHF. The CDR3 DNA follows: TGTGCCAGTAGTAGACAGAATAGCAATCAGCCCCAGCATTTT. J is TRBJ1-5 and V is TRBV12-3 or TRBV12-4; the D gene is possibly TRBD1 (5 bases). This CDR3 comprises 14 residues. Trimming shortened V by 9 bases and J by 0 bases, and 12 bases separated the two germline ends.

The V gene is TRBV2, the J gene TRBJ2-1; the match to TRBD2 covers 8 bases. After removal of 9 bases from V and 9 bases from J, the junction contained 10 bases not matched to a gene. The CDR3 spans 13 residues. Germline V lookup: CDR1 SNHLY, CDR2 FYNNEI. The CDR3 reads CARRGAPGGEQFF. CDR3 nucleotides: TGTGCCAGGCGGGGGGCGCCGGGGGGTGAGCAGTTCTTC.

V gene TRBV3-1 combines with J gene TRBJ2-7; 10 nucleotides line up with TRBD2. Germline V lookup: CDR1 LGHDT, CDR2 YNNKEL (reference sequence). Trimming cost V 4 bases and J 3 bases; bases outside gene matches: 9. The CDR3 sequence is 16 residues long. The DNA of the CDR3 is TGTGCCAGCAGCCCGACCCCCGGGACTAGCGTCTACGAGCAGTACTTC. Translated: CASSPTPGTSVYEQYF.

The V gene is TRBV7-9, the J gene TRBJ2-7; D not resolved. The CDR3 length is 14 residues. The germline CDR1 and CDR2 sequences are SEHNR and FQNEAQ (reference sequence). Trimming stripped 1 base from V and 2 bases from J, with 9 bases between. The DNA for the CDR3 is TGTGCCAGCAGCTTAGGTCAGAAGACCTACGAGCAGTACTTC. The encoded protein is CASSLGQKTYEQYF. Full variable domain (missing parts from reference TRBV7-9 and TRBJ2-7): DTGVSQNPRHKITKRGQNVTFRCDPISEHNRLYWYRQTLGQGPEFLTYFQNEAQLEKSRLLSDRFSAERPKGSFSTLEIQRTEQGDSAMYLCASSLGQKTYEQYFGPGTRLTVT.

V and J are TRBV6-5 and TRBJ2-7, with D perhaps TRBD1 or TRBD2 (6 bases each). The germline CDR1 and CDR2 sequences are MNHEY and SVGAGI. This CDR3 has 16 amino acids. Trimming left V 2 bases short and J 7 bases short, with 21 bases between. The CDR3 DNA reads TGTGCCAGCAGTTACACCTACAGGGAGGCGAACAATGAGCAGTACTTC. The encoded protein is CASSYTYREANNEQYF.

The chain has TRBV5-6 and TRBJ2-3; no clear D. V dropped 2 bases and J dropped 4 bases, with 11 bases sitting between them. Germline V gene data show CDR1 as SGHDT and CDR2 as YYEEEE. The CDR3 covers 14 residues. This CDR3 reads CASSLPGGPDTQYF. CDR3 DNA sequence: TGTGCCAGCAGCTTACCGGGCGGTCCAGATACGCAGTATTTT. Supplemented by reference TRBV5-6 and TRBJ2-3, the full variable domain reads DAGVTQSPTHLIKTRGQQVTLRCSPKSGHDTVSWYQQALGQGPQFIFQYYEEEERQRGNFPDRFSGHQFPNYSSELNVNALLLGDSALYLCASSLPGGPDTQYFGPGTRLTVL.

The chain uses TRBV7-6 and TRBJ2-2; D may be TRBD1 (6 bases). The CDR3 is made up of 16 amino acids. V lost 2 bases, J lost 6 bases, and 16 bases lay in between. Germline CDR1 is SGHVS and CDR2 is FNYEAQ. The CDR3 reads CASSLFPSRGAGELFF. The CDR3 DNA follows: TGTGCCAGCAGCTTATTTCCCAGCAGGGGTGCCGGGGAGCTGTTTTTT.

DNA for the CDR3: TGTGCCAGCAGTTTAGAACAGGGAAACACTGAAGCTTTCTTT. Translation: CASSLEQGNTEAFF. V usage is TRBV12-3 or TRBV12-4 and J usage is TRBJ1-1; a possible D gene is TRBD1 (6 bases). Deletions cut 1 base from V and 2 bases from J, with 8 bases between. This CDR3 spans 14 amino acids.

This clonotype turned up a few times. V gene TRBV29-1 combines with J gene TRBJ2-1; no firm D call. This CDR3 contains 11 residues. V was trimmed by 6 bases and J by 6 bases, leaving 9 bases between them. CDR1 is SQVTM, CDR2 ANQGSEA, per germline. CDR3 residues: CSVIGFNEQFF. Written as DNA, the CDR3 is TGCAGCGTGATTGGGTTCAATGAGCAGTTCTTC.

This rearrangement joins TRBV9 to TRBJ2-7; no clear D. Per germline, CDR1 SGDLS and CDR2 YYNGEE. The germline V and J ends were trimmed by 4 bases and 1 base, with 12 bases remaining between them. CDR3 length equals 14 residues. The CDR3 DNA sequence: TGTGCCAGCAGCCAAACCAGTCAATCCTACGAGCAGTACTTC. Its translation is CASSQTSQSYEQYF.

For the CDR3, the DNA is TGTGCCAGCAGCTTAGAGCAGAAGCAGTACTTC. It encodes CASSLEQKQYF. The chain links TRBV7-9 to TRBJ2-7; no reliable D call. From germline, CDR1 is SEHNR and CDR2 FQNEAQ (reference sequence). V lost 1 base, J lost 8 bases, and 6 bases lay in between. The CDR3 is made up of 11 amino acids.

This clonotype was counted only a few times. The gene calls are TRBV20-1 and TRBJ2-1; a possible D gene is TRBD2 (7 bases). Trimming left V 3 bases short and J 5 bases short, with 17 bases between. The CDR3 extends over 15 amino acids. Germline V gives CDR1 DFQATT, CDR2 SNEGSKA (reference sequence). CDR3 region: CSARPFGGPHNEQFF. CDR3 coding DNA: TGCAGTGCTAGGCCTTTCGGGGGGCCGCACAATGAGCAGTTCTTC.

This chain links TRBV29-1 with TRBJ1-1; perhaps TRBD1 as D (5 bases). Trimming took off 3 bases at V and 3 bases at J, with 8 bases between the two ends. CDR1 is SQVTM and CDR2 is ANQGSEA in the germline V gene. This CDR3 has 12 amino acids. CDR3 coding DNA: TGCAGCGTTGATACGGGGCACACTGAAGCTTTCTTT. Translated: CSVDTGHTEAFF.

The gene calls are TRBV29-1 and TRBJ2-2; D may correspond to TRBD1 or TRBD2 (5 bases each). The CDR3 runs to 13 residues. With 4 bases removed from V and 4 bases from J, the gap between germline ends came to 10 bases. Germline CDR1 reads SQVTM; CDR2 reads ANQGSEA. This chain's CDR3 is CSVGGDGTGELFF. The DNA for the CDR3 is TGCAGCGTTGGAGGGGATGGCACCGGGGAGCTGTTTTTT.

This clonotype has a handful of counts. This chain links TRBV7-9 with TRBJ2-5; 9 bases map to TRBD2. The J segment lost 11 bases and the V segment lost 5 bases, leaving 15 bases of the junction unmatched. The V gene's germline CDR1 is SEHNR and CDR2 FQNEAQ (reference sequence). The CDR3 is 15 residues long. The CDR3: CASSGGTSPSREQYF. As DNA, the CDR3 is TGTGCCAGCAGCGGAGGGACTAGCCCCTCAAGGGAGCAGTACTTC.

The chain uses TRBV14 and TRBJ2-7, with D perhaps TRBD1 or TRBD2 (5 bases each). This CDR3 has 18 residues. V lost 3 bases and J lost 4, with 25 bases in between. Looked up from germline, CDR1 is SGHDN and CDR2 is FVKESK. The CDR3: CASSHYGDVLRSKYEQYF. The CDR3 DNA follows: TGTGCCAGCAGCCATTATGGGGACGTCCTAAGGAGTAAGTACGAGCAGTACTTC.

CDR3 nucleotides: TGTGCCAGCAGGGCTAGCCTGGAGACCCAGTACTTC. This translates into CASRASLETQYF. The chain carries TRBV6-5 and TRBJ2-5; tentative D call: TRBD2 (5 bases). This CDR3 comprises 12 residues. Per germline, CDR1 MNHEY and CDR2 SVGAGI. V was trimmed by 6 bases and J by 5 bases, leaving 10 bases between them.

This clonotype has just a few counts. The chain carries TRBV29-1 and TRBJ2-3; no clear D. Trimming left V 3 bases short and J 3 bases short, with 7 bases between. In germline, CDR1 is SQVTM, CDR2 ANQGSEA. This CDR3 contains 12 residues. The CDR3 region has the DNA TGCAGCGTTGACGTGGGGACAGATACGCAGTATTTT. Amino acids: CSVDVGTDTQYF.

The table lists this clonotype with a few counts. The CDR3 spells CASSQDRQGDRNEQFF. The CDR3 DNA is TGTGCCAGCAGCCAAGATCGACAGGGGGATAGGAATGAGCAGTTCTTC. The chain has TRBV4-2 and TRBJ2-1; TRBD1 agrees at 9 bases. The V gene end was trimmed by 0 bases and the J gene end by 7 bases; junction bases not matched to a gene: 7. Germline CDR1 reads LGHNA; CDR2 reads YNFKEQ. This CDR3 is 16 amino acids long.

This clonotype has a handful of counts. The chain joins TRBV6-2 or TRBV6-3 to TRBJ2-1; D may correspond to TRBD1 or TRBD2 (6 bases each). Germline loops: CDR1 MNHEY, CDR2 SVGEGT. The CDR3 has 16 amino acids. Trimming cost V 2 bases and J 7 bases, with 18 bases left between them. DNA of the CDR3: TGTGCCAGCAGTTACATTTTTACAGGGAGGACGAATGAGCAGTTCTTC. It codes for CASSYIFTGRTNEQFF.

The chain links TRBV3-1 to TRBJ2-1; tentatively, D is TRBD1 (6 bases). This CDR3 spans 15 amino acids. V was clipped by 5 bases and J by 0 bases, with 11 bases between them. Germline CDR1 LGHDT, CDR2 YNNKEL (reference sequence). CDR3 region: CASSTRDNSYNEQFF. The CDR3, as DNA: TGTGCCAGCAGCACGAGGGACAACTCCTACAATGAGCAGTTCTTC.

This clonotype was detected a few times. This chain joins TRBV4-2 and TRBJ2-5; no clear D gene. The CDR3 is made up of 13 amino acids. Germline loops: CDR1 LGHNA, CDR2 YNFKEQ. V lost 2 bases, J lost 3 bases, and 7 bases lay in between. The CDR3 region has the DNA TGTGCCAGCAGCCAAACGGCAGAAGAGACCCAGTACTTC. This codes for CASSQTAEETQYF.

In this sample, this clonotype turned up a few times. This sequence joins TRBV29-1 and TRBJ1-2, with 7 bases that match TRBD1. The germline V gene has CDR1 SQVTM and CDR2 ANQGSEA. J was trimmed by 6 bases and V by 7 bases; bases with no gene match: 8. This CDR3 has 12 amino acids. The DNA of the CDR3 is TGCAGCGCCCTACAGGGGCCGAATGGCTACACCTTC. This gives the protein CSALQGPNGYTF. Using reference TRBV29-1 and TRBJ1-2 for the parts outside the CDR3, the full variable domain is SAVISQKPSRDICQRGTSLTIQCQVDSQVTMMFWYRQQPGQSLTLIATANQGSEATYESGFVIDKFPISRPNLTFSTLTVSNMSPEDSSIYLCSALQGPNGYTFGSGTRLTVV.